This TCR beta chain was sequenced for a study of T cell changes during pregnancy in multiple sclerosis. Profiled with immunoSEQ multiplex PCR; TCRdb holds only in-frame clones, not every one. Among about 53,000 clones listed, 85% to 95% were seen once. This clonotype originated in a female donor with multiple sclerosis, enrolled in a pregnancy study. The sample here was CD4+ T cells from peripheral blood mononuclear cells, taken in the third trimester of pregnancy.

This CDR3 reads CATGAGTYNEQFF. CDR3 bases: TGTGCCACTGGAGCGGGGACTTACAATGAGCAGTTCTTC. V and J are TRBV15 and TRBJ2-1; TRBD2 matches at 7 bases. The germline V gene encodes CDR1 LNHNV and CDR2 YYDKDF (reference sequence). The V segment lost 9 bases and the J segment 4 bases; nucleotides outside the gene matches: 6. The CDR3 is 13 amino acids. Together with reference TRBV15 and TRBJ2-1, the CDR3 gives the full variable domain: DAMVIQNPRYQVTQFGKPVTLSCSQTLNHNVMYWYQQKSSQAPKLLFHYYDKDFNNEADTPDNFQSRRPNTSFCFLDIRSPGLGDTAMYLCATGAGTYNEQFFGPGTRLTVL.